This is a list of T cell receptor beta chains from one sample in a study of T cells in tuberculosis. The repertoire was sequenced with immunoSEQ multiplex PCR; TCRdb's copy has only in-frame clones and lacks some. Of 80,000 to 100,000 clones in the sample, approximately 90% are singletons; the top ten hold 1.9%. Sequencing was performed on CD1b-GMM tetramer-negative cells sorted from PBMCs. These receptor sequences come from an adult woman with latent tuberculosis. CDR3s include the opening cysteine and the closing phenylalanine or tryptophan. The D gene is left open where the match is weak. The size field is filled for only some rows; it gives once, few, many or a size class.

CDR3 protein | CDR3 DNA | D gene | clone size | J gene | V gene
CSVIQGQETQYF | TGCAGCGTAATACAGGGCCAAGAGACCCAGTACTTC | - | once | TRBJ2-5 | TRBV29-1
CAISEKWRRVEDTQYF | TGTGCCATCAGTGAGAAGTGGCGGCGGGTCGAAGATACGCAGTATTTT | - | - | TRBJ2-3 | TRBV10-3
CASSSSQGNYNEQFF | TGTGCCAGCAGCTCCTCACAGGGTAACTACAATGAGCAGTTCTTC | - | - | TRBJ2-1 | TRBV5-4
CASSLEGFSGGPYNEQFF | TGTGCCAGCAGCTTAGAAGGCTTTAGCGGGGGTCCCTACAATGAGCAGTTCTTC | TRBD2 | - | TRBJ2-1 | TRBV11-2
CASVSGVEQFF | TGCGCCAGCGTTAGCGGGGTAGAGCAGTTCTTC | TRBD2 | once | TRBJ2-1 | TRBV5-1
CASSTQGNYNSPLHF | TGTGCCAGTAGTACCCAGGGTAATTATAATTCACCCCTCCACTTT | - | - | TRBJ1-6 | TRBV19
CASRLPGQGLKGDTEAFF | TGTGCCAGCAGACTCCCGGGGCAGGGCTTGAAGGGGGACACTGAAGCTTTCTTT | - | - | TRBJ1-1 | TRBV28
CASSRGLSMTGELFF | TGTGCCAGCAGCCGGGGACTTTCGATGACCGGGGAGCTGTTTTTT | - | - | TRBJ2-2 | TRBV11-2
CASSLGGTQYF | TGTGCCAGCAGTTTGGGAGGGACCCAGTACTTC | - | - | TRBJ2-5 | TRBV27
CASSWQNNEQFF | TGCGCCAGCAGCTGGCAGAACAATGAGCAGTTCTTC | - | - | TRBJ2-1 | TRBV4-1
CASSEVTGVYGYTF | TGTGCCAGCAGTGAAGTAACAGGGGTATATGGCTACACCTTC | TRBD1 | - | TRBJ1-2 | TRBV6-1
CASSLENRNTEAFF | TGTGCCAGCAGCTTGGAAAACAGAAACACTGAAGCTTTCTTT | - | - | TRBJ1-1 | TRBV5-4
CASSREQEQFF | TGTGCCAGCAGCCGCGAACAGGAGCAGTTCTTC | - | - | TRBJ2-1 | TRBV7-3
CSVYPLQLNYGYTF | TGCAGCGTTTATCCCCTACAGCTTAACTATGGCTACACCTTC | - | - | TRBJ1-2 | TRBV29-1
CASSSIGTSGPNEQFF | TGTGCCAGCAGCTCAATCGGGACTAGCGGACCAAATGAGCAGTTCTTC | TRBD2 | few | TRBJ2-1 | TRBV11-2
CASSYSGAGNTEAFF | TGTGCCAGCAGTTACTCAGGAGCCGGGAACACTGAAGCTTTCTTT | - | - | TRBJ1-1 | TRBV6-5
CASSGPRVLSSGANVLTF | TGTGCCAGCAGTGGCCCCAGGGTCCTCTCCTCTGGGGCCAACGTCCTGACTTTC | - | - | TRBJ2-6 | TRBV6-1
CASSLGGGDGYTF | TGTGCCAGCAGCTTGGGGGGGGGCGATGGCTACACCTTC | - | - | TRBJ1-2 | TRBV5-4
CASSIVRRGAEAFF | TGTGCCAGTAGTATAGTTAGGAGGGGTGCTGAAGCTTTCTTT | - | - | TRBJ1-1 | TRBV19
CASSSSPGTGTEQYF | TGTGCCAGCAGCTCAAGTCCCGGGACAGGGACCGAGCAGTACTTC | TRBD1 | - | TRBJ2-7 | TRBV5-4
CASSLRDRDYNEQFF | TGTGCCAGCAGCTTGAGGGACAGGGACTACAATGAGCAGTTCTTC | TRBD1 | - | TRBJ2-1 | TRBV5-5
CASRVGQVDADTQYF | TGTGCCAGCAGGGTGGGACAGGTTGACGCAGATACGCAGTATTTT | TRBD1 | - | TRBJ2-3 | TRBV2
CASRGTGRDYGYTF | TGTGCCAGTAGAGGGACAGGGAGGGACTATGGCTACACCTTC | TRBD1 | - | TRBJ1-2 | TRBV19
CASSLSAGPHTEAFF | TGCGCCAGCAGCTTGTCGGCGGGGCCCCACACTGAAGCTTTCTTT | - | - | TRBJ1-1 | TRBV5-1
CASSRTGGLDTQYF | TGTGCCAGTAGTAGGACAGGGGGGTTAGATACGCAGTATTTT | TRBD1 | once | TRBJ2-3 | TRBV19
CASSPRRTANAPLHF | TGTGCCAGCAGTCCCAGAAGGACAGCTAATGCACCCCTCCACTTT | - | - | TRBJ1-6 | TRBV28
CASSRTGEETQYF | TGTGCCAGCTCACGGACAGGGGAAGAGACCCAGTACTTC | TRBD1 | - | TRBJ2-5 | TRBV18
CASSLTPQTQDEQFF | TGCGCCAGCAGCTTGACCCCCCAAACTCAGGATGAGCAGTTCTTC | - | - | TRBJ2-1 | TRBV5-1
CAWSVLGRSEKLFF | TGTGCCTGGAGTGTATTGGGGAGGAGTGAAAAACTGTTTTTT | - | - | TRBJ1-4 | TRBV30
CSVLDRGNTEAFF | TGCAGCGTACTGGACAGGGGGAACACTGAAGCTTTCTTT | TRBD1 | - | TRBJ1-1 | TRBV29-1
CASSEGQGAAYEQYF | TGTGCCAGCAGTGAAGGGCAAGGGGCTGCCTACGAGCAGTACTTC | - | - | TRBJ2-7 | TRBV6-1
CASSLRGGENTGELFF | TGCGCCAGCAGCTTAAGGGGCGGGGAGAACACCGGGGAGCTGTTTTTT | - | - | TRBJ2-2 | TRBV5-1
CASSEVRRGYNEQFF | TGTGCCAGCAGTGAAGTACGGCGGGGGTACAATGAGCAGTTCTTC | TRBD2 | - | TRBJ2-1 | TRBV25-1
CASSIRSLSSYNEQFF | TGTGCCAGTAGTATTCGCTCCCTGAGCTCCTACAATGAGCAGTTCTTC | - | - | TRBJ2-1 | TRBV19
CASSLDSSSYNEQFF | TGCGCCAGCAGCTTGGACTCGAGCTCCTACAATGAGCAGTTCTTC | - | few | TRBJ2-1 | TRBV5-1
CASSLGLDNTYEQYF | TGTGCCAGCAGCTTGGGACTAGACAACACCTACGAGCAGTACTTC | - | - | TRBJ2-7 | TRBV5-4
CASRAMWVGGYTF | TGTGCCAGCAGGGCCATGTGGGTGGGCGGCTACACCTTC | - | - | TRBJ1-2 | TRBV2
CASSDWTDYGYTF | TGTGCCAGCAGTGATTGGACAGACTATGGCTACACCTTC | - | - | TRBJ1-2 | TRBV25-1
CASRGQGLHTEAFF | TGTGCCAGTAGGGGACAGGGCCTCCACACTGAAGCTTTCTTT | TRBD1 | few | TRBJ1-1 | TRBV19
CASSSTGGNEQFF | TGTGCCAGCAGCTCCACAGGGGGCAATGAGCAGTTCTTC | TRBD1 | - | TRBJ2-1 | TRBV7-3
CASSRTGNTEAFF | TGCGCCAGCAGCCGGACAGGGAACACTGAAGCTTTCTTT | TRBD1 | few | TRBJ1-1 | TRBV5-1
CASSLGGPRGQYF | TGCGCCAGCAGCCTAGGGGGACCCCGAGGCCAGTACTTC | - | - | TRBJ2-5 | TRBV23-1
CASSPTGGQSYEQYF | TGTGCCAGCTCACCTACAGGTGGTCAAAGCTACGAGCAGTACTTC | - | once | TRBJ2-7 | TRBV18
CASRVGSGGPTDTQYF | TGTGCCAGCAGGGTGGGTAGCGGGGGACCCACAGATACGCAGTATTTT | TRBD2 | - | TRBJ2-3 | TRBV5-4
CASSLDRGKEAFF | TGCGCCAGCAGCTTGGACAGGGGTAAGGAAGCTTTCTTT | TRBD1 | - | TRBJ1-1 | TRBV5-1
CSVEGGDVEKLFF | TGCAGCGTTGAGGGAGGGGACGTAGAAAAACTGTTTTTT | - | once | TRBJ1-4 | TRBV29-1
CASSLGTSDWDEQFF | TGTGCCAGCAGTTTAGGGACTAGCGACTGGGATGAGCAGTTCTTC | TRBD2 | - | TRBJ2-1 | TRBV28
CASSLDRTYEQYF | TGTGCCAGCAGCTTGGACAGAACCTACGAGCAGTACTTC | - | - | TRBJ2-7 | TRBV5-4